In its sample, the clone carrying this TCR beta chain was seen many times. Its antigen is as yet unknown. These data belong to a study of human T cells and chemical hapten exposure. Germline assignment: CDR1 SQVTM and CDR2 ANQGSEA. Trimming shortened V by 2 bases and J by 2 bases, and 4 bases separated the two germline ends. The CDR3 sequence is 12 residues long. Overall study findings and caveats: TCRs exceeding a frequency of 1 in 1000 stayed unchanged under DPC sensitization.

Each cDNA molecule in the library carried unique molecular identifiers. TCRdb used MiXCR to reprocess the RACE reads, holding one entry per CDR3 protein. This sample carries about 380,000 distinct CDR3 sequences, more than 4.5% of them seen once, and the ten largest clones take 2% to 3%. As to time point: pre-sensitization, week 0. Described treatment: therapeutic diphenylcyclopropenone sensitization with weekly scalp DPC. At every patch-test visit, blood was drawn before the patch test was applied. The starting material was whole blood, obtained in connection with sensitization to the hapten diphenylcyclopropenone (DPC). The chain joins TRBV29-1 to TRBJ2-1; D is unresolved. This sequence was found in a woman between 45 and 65 years old with alopecia areata. Some clones in this sample may be carry-over from other donors' samples. This CDR3 reads CSVESPYNEQFF. The CDR3 DNA reads as TGCAGCGTTGAAAGCCCCTACAATGAGCAGTTCTTC.